The 14 T cell receptor beta chains reported below all come from one sample, sequenced in a study of T cell responses to AZD1222 COVID-19 vaccine. Repertoires were generated with immunoSEQ multiplex PCR, while TCRdb's copy carries only in-frame clones and drops some. The sample has 100,000 to 150,000 clones; more than 65% are singletons. The sample here was peripheral blood, taken 28 days after the second AZD1222 dose. The receptor set was obtained from an adult who received the AZD1222 COVID-19 vaccine.

CDR3 sequence (DNA): TGTGCCAGCAGCTCGGACTGGACAGGGGGGACAGATACGCAGTATTTT. Translating it yields CASSSDWTGGTDTQYF. The gene calls are TRBV9 and TRBJ2-3, with 10 bases lining up with TRBD1. The CDR3 totals 16 residues. Germline trimming cut 4 bases from V and 3 bases from J; bases unmatched to any gene: 8. Germline V CDR1 and CDR2: SGDLS, YYNGEE.

This chain joins TRBV5-8 and TRBJ1-2, with D possibly TRBD1 on 5 matching bases. The V end was cut by 1 base, the J end by 4 bases, with 8 bases between. The CDR3 loop spans 13 amino acids. Germline loops: CDR1 SGHTS, CDR2 YDEGEE. The CDR3 DNA is TGTGCCAGCAGCTTGAGGGGTTCCTATGGCTACACCTTC. Protein: CASSLRGSYGYTF.

This clone was recorded only once. This rearrangement joins TRBV2 to TRBJ2-7; D call uncertain. Per germline, CDR1 SNHLY and CDR2 FYNNEI. V was shortened by 7 bases and J by 7 bases, with 11 bases between the two germline ends. CDR3 length: 11 residues. The CDR3 region has the DNA TGTGCCAGCACCGGTCTCTTGGAGCAGTACTTC. Translation: CASTGLLEQYF.

The chain combines TRBV21-1 with TRBJ1-5. TRBV21-1 counts as a pseudogene. The CDR3 has 18 amino acids. The CDR3 bases are TGTGCCAGCAGCAAAGGGGGAGGGGGGCTTCCCCCCAATCAGCCCCAGCATTTT. It encodes CASSKGGGGLPPNQPQHF.

This chain links TRBV4-1 with TRBJ1-1; 7 bases map to TRBD1. Germline-derived CDR1 and CDR2 are MGHRA and YSYEKL. CDR3 size: 14 residues. The V gene end was trimmed by 6 bases and the J gene end by 0 bases; junction bases not matched to a gene: 4. DNA of the CDR3: TGCGCCAGCAGACGACAGGGACTGAACACTGAAGCTTTCTTT. It specifies CASRRQGLNTEAFF.

The chain links TRBV18 to TRBJ1-1; D possibly corresponds to TRBD1 (6 bases). The CDR3 runs to 15 residues. CDR1 and CDR2 from the germline V gene are KGHSH and LQKENI. Between the trimmed V and J ends, which lost 3 bases and 5 bases, there was a span of 16 bases. The CDR3 nucleotides read TGTGCCAGCTCACCCTCACAGGGAGGGGTAACTGAAGCTTTCTTT. Protein: CASSPSQGGVTEAFF.

This chain links TRBV13 with TRBJ2-7; perhaps TRBD1 as D (6 bases). The V end was cut by 6 bases, the J end by 5 bases, with 14 bases between. From germline, CDR1 is PRHDT and CDR2 FYEKMQ (reference sequence). The CDR3 totals 13 residues. DNA of the CDR3: TGTGCCAGCAGTTACAGACAGGACCACGAGCAGTACTTC. Translation gives CASSYRQDHEQYF.

The CDR3 reads CASSIGGAGEQYF. CDR3 sequence (DNA): TGTGCCAGTAGTATAGGCGGGGCTGGCGAGCAGTACTTC. This chain connects TRBV19 to TRBJ2-7; D may be TRBD2 (6 bases). Trimming left V 1 base short and J 6 bases short, with 10 bases between. The CDR3 has 13 residues. The germline V gene has CDR1 LNHDA and CDR2 SQIVND (reference sequence).

The chain employs TRBV14 and TRBJ1-1, with D hard to call. V was pared by 3 bases and J by 2 bases, with 7 bases between. The CDR3 extends over 13 amino acids. The germline V gene encodes CDR1 SGHDN and CDR2 FVKESK. CDR3 amino acids: CASSQGYNTEAFF. The CDR3 DNA reads as TGTGCCAGCAGCCAGGGATATAACACTGAAGCTTTCTTT.

The chain joins TRBV6-5 to TRBJ1-2; TRBD1 aligns across 8 bases. CDR3 length: 14 residues. CDR1 is MNHEY and CDR2 is SVGAGI in the germline V gene. The V and J ends lost 6 bases and 4 bases, in that order; junction bases with no gene match: 7. In nucleotides, the CDR3 is TGTGCCAGCAGCTCTAGGACAGGGTCCTATGGCTACACCTTC. Protein: CASSSRTGSYGYTF.

V gene TRBV27 combines with J gene TRBJ1-5; unclear D gene. This CDR3 is 16 amino acids long. V lost 5 bases, J lost 1 base, and 15 bases lay in between. The germline CDR1 and CDR2 sequences are MNHEY and SMNVEV (reference sequence). CDR3 in DNA: TGTGCCAGCAGTCAGGCCTCGGGAGCGAGCAATCAGCCCCAGCATTTT. Translating gives CASSQASGASNQPQHF.

The chain employs TRBV5-5 and TRBJ2-5; D tentatively fits TRBD1 or TRBD2 (6 bases each). The CDR3 is 13 amino acids. The V and J ends lost 7 bases and 5 bases respectively, with 15 bases between them. CDR1 is SGHKS and CDR2 is YYEKEE in the germline V gene (reference sequence). The CDR3 nucleotides are TGTGCCAGCTGCCGGGGGCTGAAGGAGACCCAGTACTTC. This encodes CASCRGLKETQYF.

The V gene is TRBV2, the J gene TRBJ1-4, with TRBD1 matching 8 bases. The J segment lost 4 bases and the V segment lost 6 bases, leaving 7 bases of the junction unmatched. This CDR3 comprises 15 residues. CDR1 SNHLY and CDR2 FYNNEI come from the germline V gene. CDR3: CASSGTGGNNEKLFF. CDR3 sequence (DNA): TGTGCCAGCAGCGGGACAGGTGGAAATAATGAAAAACTGTTTTTT.

The chain carries TRBV9 and TRBJ2-1; no clear D gene. The V end lost 0 bases, the J end lost 10 bases, and 8 bases lay between the germline ends. The CDR3 covers 12 residues. The germline V gene encodes CDR1 SGDLS and CDR2 YYNGEE. CDR3 sequence (DNA): TGTGCCAGCAGCGTAGGAGGCGCCGAGCAGTTCTTC. Amino acids: CASSVGGAEQFF.